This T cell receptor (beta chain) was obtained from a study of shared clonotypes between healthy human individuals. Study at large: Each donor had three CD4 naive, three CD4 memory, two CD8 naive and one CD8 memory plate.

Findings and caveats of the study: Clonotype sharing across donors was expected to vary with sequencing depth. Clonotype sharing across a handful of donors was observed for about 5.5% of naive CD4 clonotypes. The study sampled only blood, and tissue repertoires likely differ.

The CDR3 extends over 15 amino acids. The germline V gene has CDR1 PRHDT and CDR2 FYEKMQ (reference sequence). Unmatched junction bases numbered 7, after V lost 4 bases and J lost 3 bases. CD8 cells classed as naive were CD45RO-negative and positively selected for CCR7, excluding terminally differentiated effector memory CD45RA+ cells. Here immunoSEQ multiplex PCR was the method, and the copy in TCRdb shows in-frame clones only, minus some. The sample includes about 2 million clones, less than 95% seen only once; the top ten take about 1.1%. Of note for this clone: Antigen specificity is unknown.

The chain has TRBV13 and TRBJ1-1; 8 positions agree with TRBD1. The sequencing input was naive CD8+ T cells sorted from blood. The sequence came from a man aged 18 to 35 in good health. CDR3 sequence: CASSSNGQGYTEAFF. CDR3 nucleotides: TGTGCCAGCAGCTCCAACGGACAGGGTTACACTGAAGCTTTCTTT.